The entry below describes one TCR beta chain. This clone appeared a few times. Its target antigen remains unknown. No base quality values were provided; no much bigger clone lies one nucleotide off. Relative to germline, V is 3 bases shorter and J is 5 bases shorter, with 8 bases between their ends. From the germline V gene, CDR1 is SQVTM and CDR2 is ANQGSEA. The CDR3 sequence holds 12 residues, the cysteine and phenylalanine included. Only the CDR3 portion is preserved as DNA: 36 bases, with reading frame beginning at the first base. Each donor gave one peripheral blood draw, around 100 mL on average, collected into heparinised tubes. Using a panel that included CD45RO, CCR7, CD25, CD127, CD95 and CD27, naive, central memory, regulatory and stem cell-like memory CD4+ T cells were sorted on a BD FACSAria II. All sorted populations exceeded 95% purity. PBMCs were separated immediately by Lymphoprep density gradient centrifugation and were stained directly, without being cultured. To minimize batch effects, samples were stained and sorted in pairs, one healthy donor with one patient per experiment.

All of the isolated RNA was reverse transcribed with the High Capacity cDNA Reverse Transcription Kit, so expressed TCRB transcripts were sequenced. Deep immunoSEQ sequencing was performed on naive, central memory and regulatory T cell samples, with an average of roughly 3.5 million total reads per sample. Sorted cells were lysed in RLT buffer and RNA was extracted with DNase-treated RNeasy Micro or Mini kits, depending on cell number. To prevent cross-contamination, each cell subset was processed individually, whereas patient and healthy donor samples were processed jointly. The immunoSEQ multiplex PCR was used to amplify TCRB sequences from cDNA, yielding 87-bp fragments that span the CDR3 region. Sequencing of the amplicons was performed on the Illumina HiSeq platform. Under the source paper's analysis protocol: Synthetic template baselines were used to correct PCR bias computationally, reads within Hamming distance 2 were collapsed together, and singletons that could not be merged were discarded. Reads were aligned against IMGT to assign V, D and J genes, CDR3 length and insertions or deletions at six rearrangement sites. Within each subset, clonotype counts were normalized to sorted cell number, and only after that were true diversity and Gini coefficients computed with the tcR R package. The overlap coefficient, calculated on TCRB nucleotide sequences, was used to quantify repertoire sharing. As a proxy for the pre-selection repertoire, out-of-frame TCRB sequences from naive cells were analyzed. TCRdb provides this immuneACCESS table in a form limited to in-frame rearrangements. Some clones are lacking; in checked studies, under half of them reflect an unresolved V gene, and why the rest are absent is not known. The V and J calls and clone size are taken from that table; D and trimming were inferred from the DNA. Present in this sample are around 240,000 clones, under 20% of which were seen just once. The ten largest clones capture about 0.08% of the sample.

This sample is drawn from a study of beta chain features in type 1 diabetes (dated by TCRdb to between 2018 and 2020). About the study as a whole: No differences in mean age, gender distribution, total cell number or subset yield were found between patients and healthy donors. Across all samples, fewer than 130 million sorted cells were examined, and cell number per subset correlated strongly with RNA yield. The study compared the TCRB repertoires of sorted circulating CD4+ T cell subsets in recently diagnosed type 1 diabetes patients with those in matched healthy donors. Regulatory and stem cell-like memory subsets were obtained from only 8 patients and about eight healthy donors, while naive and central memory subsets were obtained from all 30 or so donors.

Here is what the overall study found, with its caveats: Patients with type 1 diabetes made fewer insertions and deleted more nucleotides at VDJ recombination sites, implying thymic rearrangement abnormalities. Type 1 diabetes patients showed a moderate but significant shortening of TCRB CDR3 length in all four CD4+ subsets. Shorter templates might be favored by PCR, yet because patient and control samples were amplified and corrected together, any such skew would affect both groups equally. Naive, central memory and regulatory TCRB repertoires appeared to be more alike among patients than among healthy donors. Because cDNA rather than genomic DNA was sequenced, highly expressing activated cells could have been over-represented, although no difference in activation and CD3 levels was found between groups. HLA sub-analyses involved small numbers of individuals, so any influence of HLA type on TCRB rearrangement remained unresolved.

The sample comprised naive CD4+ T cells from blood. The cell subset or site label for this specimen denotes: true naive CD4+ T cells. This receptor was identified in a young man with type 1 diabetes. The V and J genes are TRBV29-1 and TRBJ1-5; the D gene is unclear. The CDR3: CSVDGGDQPQHF. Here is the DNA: TGCAGCGTTGATGGCGGGGATCAGCCCCAGCATTTT.